This entry concerns a single T cell receptor beta chain. What it binds is unknown. The data were obtained in a study of Ad26.COV2.S vaccination and SARS-CoV-2 variants. Regarding the study as a whole: The TCR breadth and depth analyses may have understated or missed part of the total T cell responses.

Data came from immunoSEQ multiplex PCR; TCRdb stores just in-frame clones and leaves some out. In the table there are under 250,000 clones, roughly 85% of which are singletons. Trimming took 5 bases from V and 0 from J; bases not matched to a gene: 9. Germline assignment: CDR1 MNHEY and CDR2 SMNVEV (reference sequence). The length of the CDR3 is 17 residues. Treatment given: some 20 received Ad26.COV2.S at low or high dose, single or two shots; about 5 received placebo; per-sample allocation not given. Repertoires come from day 63 after the first vaccine or placebo injection. Boston provided a donor who was an adult aged 18-55 years.

The sample consisted of peripheral blood, taken in a trial of Ad26.COV2.S vaccine versus placebo. This sequence originates from a person between 18 and 65 years old who received the Ad26.COV2.S COVID-19 vaccine or a placebo. The genes are TRBV27 and TRBJ2-1; 8 bases are shared with TRBD1. The CDR3 DNA reads TGTGCCAGCAGTCCTTCCGGGACAGGAAGCTCCTACAATGAGCAGTTCTTC. The encoded protein is CASSPSGTGSSYNEQFF.